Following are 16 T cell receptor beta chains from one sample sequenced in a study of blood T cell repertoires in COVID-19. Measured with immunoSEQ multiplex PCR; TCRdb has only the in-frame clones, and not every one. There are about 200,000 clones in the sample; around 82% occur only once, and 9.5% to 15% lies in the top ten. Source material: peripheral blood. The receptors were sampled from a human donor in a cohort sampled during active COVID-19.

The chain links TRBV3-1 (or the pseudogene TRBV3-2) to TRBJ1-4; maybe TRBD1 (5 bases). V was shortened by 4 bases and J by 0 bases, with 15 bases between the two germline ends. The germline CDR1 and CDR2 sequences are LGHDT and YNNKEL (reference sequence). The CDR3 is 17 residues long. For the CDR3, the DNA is TGTGCCAGCAGCCCCCAGGGTTTATACGCAACTAATGAAAAACTGTTTTTT. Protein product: CASSPQGLYATNEKLFF.

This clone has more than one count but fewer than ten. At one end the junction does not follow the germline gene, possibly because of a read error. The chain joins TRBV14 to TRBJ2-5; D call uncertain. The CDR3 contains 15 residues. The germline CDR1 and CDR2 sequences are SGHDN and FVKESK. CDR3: CASSLLGWYQETQYF. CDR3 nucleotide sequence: TGTGCCAGCAGCCTCCTCGGGTGGTACCAGGAGACCCAGTACTTC.

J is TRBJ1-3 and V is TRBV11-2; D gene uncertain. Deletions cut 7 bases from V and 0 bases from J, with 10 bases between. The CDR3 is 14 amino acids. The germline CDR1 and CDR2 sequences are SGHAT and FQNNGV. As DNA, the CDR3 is TGTGCCAGCAACTTCGGACTCTCTGGAAACACCATATATTTT. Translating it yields CASNFGLSGNTIYF.

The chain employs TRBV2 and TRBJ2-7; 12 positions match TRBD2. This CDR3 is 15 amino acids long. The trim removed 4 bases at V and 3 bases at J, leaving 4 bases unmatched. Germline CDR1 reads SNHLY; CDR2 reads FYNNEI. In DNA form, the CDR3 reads TGTGCCAGCAGTGGTCTAGCGGGAGGGATCTACGAGCAGTACTTC. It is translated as CASSGLAGGIYEQYF.

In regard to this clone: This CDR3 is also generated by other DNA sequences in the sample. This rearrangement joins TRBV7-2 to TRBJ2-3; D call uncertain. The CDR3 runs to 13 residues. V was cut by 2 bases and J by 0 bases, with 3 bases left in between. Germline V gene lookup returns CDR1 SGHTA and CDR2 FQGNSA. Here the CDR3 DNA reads TGTGCCAGCAGCTTACCTAGCACAGATACGCAGTATTTT. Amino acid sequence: CASSLPSTDTQYF.

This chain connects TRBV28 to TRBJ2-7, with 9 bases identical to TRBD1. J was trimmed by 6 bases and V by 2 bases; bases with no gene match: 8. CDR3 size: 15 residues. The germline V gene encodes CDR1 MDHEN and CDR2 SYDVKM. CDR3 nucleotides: TGTGCCAGCAGTTTACTGGGGACAGGGTCTTCCGAGCAGTACTTC. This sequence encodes CASSLLGTGSSEQYF.

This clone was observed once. CDR3 region: CASSVSSGGLNTQYF. The CDR3 nucleotides read TGTGCCAGCAGCGTGTCTAGCGGGGGTCTAAATACGCAGTATTTT. This chain links TRBV9 with TRBJ2-3, with 10 nucleotides matching TRBD2. This CDR3 contains 15 residues. The J segment lost 7 bases and the V segment lost 2 bases, leaving 7 bases of the junction unmatched. Germline lookup yields CDR1 SGDLS and CDR2 YYNGEE.

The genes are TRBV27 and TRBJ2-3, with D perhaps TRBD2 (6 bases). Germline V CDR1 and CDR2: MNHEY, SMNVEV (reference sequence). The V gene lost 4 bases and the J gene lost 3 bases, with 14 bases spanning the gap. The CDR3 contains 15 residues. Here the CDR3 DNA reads TGTGCCAGCAGTTACTCGGGACTCCTGACAGATACGCAGTATTTT. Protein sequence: CASSYSGLLTDTQYF.

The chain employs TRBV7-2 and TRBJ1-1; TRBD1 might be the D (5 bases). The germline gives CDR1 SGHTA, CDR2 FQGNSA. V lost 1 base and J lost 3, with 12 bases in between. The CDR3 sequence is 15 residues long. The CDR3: CASSLDDWGDTEAFF. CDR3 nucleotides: TGTGCCAGCAGCTTAGATGATTGGGGGGACACTGAAGCTTTCTTT.

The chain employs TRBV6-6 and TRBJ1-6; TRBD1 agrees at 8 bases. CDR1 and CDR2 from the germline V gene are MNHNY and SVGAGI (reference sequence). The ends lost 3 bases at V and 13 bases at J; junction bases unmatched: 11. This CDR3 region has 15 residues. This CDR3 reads CASSYPGQAGEPLHF. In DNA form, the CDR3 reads TGTGCCAGCAGTTATCCGGGACAGGCTGGAGAGCCCCTCCACTTT.

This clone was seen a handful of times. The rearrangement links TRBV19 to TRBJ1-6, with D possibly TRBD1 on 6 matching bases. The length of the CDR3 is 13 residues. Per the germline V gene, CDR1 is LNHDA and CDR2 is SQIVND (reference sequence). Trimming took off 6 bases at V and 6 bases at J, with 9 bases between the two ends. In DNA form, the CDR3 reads TGTGCCAGTAGAGCACAGGGTAATTCACCCCTCCACTTT. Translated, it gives CASRAQGNSPLHF.

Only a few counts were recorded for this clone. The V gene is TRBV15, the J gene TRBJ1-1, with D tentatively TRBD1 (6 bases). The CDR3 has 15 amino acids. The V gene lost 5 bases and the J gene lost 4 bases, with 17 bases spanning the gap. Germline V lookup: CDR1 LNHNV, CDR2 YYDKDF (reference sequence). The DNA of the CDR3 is TGTGCCACCAGCCGGCTACTGGACAGCGCCACTGAAGCTTTCTTT. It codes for CATSRLLDSATEAFF.

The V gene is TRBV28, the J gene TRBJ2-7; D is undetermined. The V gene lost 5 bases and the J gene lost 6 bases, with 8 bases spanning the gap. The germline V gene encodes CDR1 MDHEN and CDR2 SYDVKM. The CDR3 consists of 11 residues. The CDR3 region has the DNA TGTGCCAGCAGTCATTTTTTCGAGCAGTACTTC. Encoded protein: CASSHFFEQYF.

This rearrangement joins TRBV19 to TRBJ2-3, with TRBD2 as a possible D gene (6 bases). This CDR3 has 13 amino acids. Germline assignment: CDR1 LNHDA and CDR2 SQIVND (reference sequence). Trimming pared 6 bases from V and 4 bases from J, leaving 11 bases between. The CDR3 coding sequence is TGTGCCAGTAGGCTCGGCGGGGCAGATACGCAGTATTTT. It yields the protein CASRLGGADTQYF.

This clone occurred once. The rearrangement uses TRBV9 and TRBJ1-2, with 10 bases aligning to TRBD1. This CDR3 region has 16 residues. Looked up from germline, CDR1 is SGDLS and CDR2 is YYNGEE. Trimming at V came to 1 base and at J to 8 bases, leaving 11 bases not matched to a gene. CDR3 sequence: CASSVSSFDRGQGYTF. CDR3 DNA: TGTGCCAGCAGCGTATCCTCCTTCGACAGGGGGCAAGGCTACACCTTC.

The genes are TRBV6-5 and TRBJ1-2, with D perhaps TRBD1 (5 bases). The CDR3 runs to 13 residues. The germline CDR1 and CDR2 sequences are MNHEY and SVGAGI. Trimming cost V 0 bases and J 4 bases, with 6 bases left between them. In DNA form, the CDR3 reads TGTGCCAGCAGTTACTCCCAGGGCTATGGCTACACCTTC. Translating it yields CASSYSQGYGYTF.